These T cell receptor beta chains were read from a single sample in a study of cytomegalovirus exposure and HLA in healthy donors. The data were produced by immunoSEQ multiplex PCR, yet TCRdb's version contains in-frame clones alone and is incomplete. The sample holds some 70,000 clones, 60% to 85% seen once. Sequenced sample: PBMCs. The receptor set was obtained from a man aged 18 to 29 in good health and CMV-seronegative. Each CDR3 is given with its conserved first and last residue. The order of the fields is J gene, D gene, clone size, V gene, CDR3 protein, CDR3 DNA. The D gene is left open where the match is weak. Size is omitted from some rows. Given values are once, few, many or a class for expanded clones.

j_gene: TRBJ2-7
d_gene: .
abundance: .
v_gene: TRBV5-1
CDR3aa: CASSLSGEASEQYF
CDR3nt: TGCGCCAGCAGCTTGTCAGGGGAAGCTTCCGAGCAGTACTTC

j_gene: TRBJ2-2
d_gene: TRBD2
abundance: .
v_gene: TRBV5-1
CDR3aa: CASSWAGGLARTRTGELFF
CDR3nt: TGCGCCAGCAGCTGGGCTGGGGGACTAGCGAGGACCCGCACCGGGGAGCTGTTTTTT

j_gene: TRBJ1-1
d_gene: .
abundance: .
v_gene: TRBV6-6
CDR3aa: CASSGGGAVWTEAFF
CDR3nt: TGTGCCAGCTCTGGGGGAGGGGCAGTATGGACTGAAGCTTTCTTT

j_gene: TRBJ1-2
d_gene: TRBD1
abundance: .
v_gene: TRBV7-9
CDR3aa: CASSQLGQGFGYTF
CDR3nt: TGTGCCAGCAGCCAATTGGGACAGGGGTTTGGCTACACCTTC

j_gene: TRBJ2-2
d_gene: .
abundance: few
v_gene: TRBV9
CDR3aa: CASSAQNTGELFF
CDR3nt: TGTGCCAGCAGCGCACAGAACACCGGGGAGCTGTTTTTT

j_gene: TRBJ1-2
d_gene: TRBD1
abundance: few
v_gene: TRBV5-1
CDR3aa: CASSSGRTGDGYYGYTF
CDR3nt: TGCGCCAGCAGCTCGGGAAGAACAGGGGACGGATACTATGGCTACACCTTC

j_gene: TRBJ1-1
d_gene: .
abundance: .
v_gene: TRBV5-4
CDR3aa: CASSLTPRQVNTEAFF
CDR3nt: TGTGCCAGCAGCTTAACCCCCAGACAGGTGAACACTGAAGCTTTCTTT

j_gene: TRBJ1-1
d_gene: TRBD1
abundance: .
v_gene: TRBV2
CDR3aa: CASRETGGNTEAFF
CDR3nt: TGTGCCAGCAGAGAGACAGGGGGCAACACTGAAGCTTTCTTT

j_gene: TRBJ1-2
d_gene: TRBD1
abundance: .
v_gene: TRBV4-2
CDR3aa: CASSQNRGQDGYTF
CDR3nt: TGTGCCAGCAGCCAAAACAGGGGGCAGGATGGCTACACCTTC

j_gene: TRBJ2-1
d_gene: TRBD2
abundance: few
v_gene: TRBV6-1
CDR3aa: CASSDIGTRIWGEQFF
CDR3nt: TGTGCCAGCAGTGATATCGGGACTAGGATTTGGGGTGAGCAGTTCTTC

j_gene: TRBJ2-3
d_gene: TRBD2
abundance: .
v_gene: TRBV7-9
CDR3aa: CASSLGALAGTRTDTQYF
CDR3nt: TGTGCCAGCAGCTTAGGGGCCCTAGCGGGGACAAGAACAGATACGCAGTATTTT